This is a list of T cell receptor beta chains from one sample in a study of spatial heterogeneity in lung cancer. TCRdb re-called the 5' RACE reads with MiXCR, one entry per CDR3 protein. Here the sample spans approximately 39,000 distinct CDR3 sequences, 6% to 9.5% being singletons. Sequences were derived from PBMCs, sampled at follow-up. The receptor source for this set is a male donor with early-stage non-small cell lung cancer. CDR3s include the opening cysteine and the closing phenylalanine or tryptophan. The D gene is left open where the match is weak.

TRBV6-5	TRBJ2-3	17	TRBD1	CASSYLGTGQRTDTQYF
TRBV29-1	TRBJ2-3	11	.	CSVKSTDTQYF
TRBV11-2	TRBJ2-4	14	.	CASSHEGQGFVQYF
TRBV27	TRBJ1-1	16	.	CASSLSVGAMNTEAFF
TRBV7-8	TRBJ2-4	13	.	CASSPGAKNIQYF
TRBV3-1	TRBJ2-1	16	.	CASSRTTAGSYNEQFF
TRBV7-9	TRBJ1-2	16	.	CASSDQDLTNLYGYTF
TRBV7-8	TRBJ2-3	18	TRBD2	CASSLVGGAGGPPDTQYF
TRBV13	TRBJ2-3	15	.	CASSLGGRNTDTQYF
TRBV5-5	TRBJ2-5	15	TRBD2	CASSIQRGGTETQYF
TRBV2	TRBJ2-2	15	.	CASSVNGKHTGELFF
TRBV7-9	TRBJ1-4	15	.	CASSALLGTNEKLFF
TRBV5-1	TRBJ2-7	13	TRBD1	CASSRTGVYEQYF
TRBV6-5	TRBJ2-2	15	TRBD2	CATRLWGEGTGELFF
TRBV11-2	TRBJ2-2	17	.	CASSLVEFLANTGELFF
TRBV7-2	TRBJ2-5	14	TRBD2	CASSLAGGQETQYF
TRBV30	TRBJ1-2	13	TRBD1	CAWIAGTGRYYTF
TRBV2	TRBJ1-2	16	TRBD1	CASRAGTAPTNYGYTF
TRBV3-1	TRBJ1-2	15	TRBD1	CASSPHGTGGAGYTF
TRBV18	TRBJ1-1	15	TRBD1	CASSPGTAFGAEAFF
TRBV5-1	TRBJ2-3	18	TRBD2	CASSSTPSGLAVTDTQYF
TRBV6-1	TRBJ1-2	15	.	CASSEAQGLGYGYTF
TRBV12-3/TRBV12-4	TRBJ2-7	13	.	CASTTGGSYEQYF
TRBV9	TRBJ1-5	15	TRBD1	CASSDGQGVNQPQHF
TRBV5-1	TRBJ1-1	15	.	CASSLDPGRGTEAFF
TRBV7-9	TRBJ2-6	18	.	CASTLTGYATDGANVLTF
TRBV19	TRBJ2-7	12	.	CASSTPGGAKYF
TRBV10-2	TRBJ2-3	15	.	CASSEWTGSTDTQYF
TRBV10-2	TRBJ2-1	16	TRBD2	CASSESVAGFYNEQFF
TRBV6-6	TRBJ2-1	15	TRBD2	CASSYVGGGAGEQFF
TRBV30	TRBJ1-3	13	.	CAWKSDSGNTIYF
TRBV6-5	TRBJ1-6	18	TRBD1	CASSYLRGPDSYNSPLHF
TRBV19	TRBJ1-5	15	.	CASSIILTGHQPQHF
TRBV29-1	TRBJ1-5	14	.	CSVGISAGNQPQHF
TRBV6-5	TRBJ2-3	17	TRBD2	CASSYSFQRGRTDTQYF
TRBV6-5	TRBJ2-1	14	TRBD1	CASAVGDRGNEQFF
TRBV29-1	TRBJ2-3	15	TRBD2	CSVHLGLGGTDTQYF
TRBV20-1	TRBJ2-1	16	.	CSASRVAGALGKEQFF
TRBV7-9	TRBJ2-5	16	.	CASSLDEGGPLETQYF
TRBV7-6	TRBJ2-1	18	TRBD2	CASSVAPWTSGGVGEQFF
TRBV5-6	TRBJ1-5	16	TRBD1	CASSRRDRGGNQPQHF
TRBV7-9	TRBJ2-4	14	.	CASSWELAKNIQYF
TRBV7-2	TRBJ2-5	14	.	CASSFSNPRETQYF
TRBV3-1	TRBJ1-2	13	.	CASSQGASSSYTF
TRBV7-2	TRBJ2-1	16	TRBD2	CASSLDPRGGFNEQFF
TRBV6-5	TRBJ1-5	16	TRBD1	CASSYGGQASNQPQHF